This T cell receptor (beta chain) came from a study of radiotherapy plus CTLA-4 blockade in lung cancer. Study background: Objective response rate was about 18%; disease control rate, around 31%.

Study findings and constraints: TCR clones of tumor origin grew in blood after radiotherapy plus ipilimumab.

The CDR3 consists of 14 residues. Trimming took 1 base from V and 4 from J, leaving 8 bases between them. Per germline, CDR1 SGHTA and CDR2 FQGNSA. Patients with chemo-refractory metastatic non-small-cell lung cancer received focal radiation plus CTLA-4 blockade with ipilimumab. With regard to this clone: Its antigen is unknown.

Measured with immunoSEQ multiplex PCR; TCRdb has only the in-frame clones, and not every one. Of roughly 78,000 clones listed, more than 75% are singletons. The sample was peripheral blood, taken from a patient treated with radiotherapy plus ipilimumab. This sequence originates from a human donor with non-small cell lung cancer who had a complete response to radiotherapy plus ipilimumab. The chain has TRBV7-2 and TRBJ1-5, with D possibly matching TRBD1 (5 bases). The CDR3, as DNA: TGTGCCAGCAGCTTAGGAGGGGCAAATCAGCCCCAGCATTTT. This sequence encodes CASSLGGANQPQHF.